Detailed here is one T cell receptor (beta chain). Its antigen remains undetermined. No much larger clone is present one base from it, and per-base qualities are unavailable. The data were obtained in a study of blood T cell dynamics during melanoma immunotherapy (dated by TCRdb to 2020 to 2022). Broadly, across the study: The patients had metastatic melanoma and were given first-line pembrolizumab or nivolumab plus ipilimumab as standard of care in the United Kingdom. Consecutive patients formed a training cohort, and a further independent group of patients from the same centre was pooled into an external validation set. Peripheral T cell receptor repertoires of metastatic melanoma patients were profiled before and after one cycle of checkpoint inhibitor therapy to find early correlates of response.

The time point label, as the study defines it: pre-treatment baseline. Blood samples were taken at two points: before treatment (T0) and at week 3 (W3), which came after the first cycle of checkpoint blockade. Except for two patients with rapid clinical progression, response was assessed 12 weeks after the first infusion by RECIST 1.1; disease control meant complete response, partial response or stable disease. Patients were excluded for prior systemic cancer treatment, concomitant immunosuppressant therapy or synchronous other active malignancies. Both bulk PBMC and plasma cell-free DNA were sequenced for TCR beta so that circulating cells and T cell turnover could be tracked. PBMC were isolated from blood with Lymphoprep and SepMate tubes, followed by red cell lysis. QIAamp DNA Blood Mini kits were used to extract DNA from PBMC and sorted T cell subsets. A fixed 350 ng of DNA was loaded for every bulk PBMC sample. Following the manufacturer instructions, the immunoSEQ TCRb Assay kit was used to amplify TCR beta CDR3 sequences from genomic DNA. The KAPA Library Quantification Kit for Illumina platforms was used to quantify the pooled libraries by qPCR. Pooled libraries were clustered at about 0.55-1.2 pM and sequenced on an Illumina NextSeq 500. The study's processing was this. TCR data were analyzed with immunoSEQ ANALYZER and the R LymphoSeq package. A rearrangement efficiency score was calculated as productive divided by the sum of productive and non-productive CDR3 sequences. Clonality was assessed using the Gini coefficient and diversity using the Renyi index at alpha=1, with pairwise comparisons between timepoints within each patient. Clonal relatedness used an edit distance of 3, and repertoire similarity used the Bhattacharyya coefficient, both computed in LymphoSeq. To classify response, a linear discriminant analysis based on week-3 changes in clonality and diversity was built with the R MASS and caret packages. The source is immuneACCESS, and TCRdb retained only in-frame sequences with V and J called. Part of the clones is not carried over; for the studies checked, unresolved V genes explain less than half of this, and the remainder is unexplained. V, J and clone size are those of that table, while D and trimming were read from the DNA. The sample table contains around 13,000 clones; only one count was recorded for roughly 91% of them. Around 3.5% of the sample comes from the top ten.

Germline trimming amounts to 0 bases on V and 9 bases on J, with 2 as the count of junction bases outside the gene matches. From cysteine to phenylalanine, the CDR3 is 13 amino acids long. The entry retains the CDR3 DNA only, 39 bases that are in frame from base 1. The germline V gene yields SGHNT for CDR1 and YENEEA for CDR2. Results the study describes overall, beyond this receptor: The relatively small sample size was acknowledged as a potential limitation on generalization of the results. The study was unable to establish whether the T cell clones driving the repertoire changes were melanoma-specific or instead reflected general immune activation. A bifurcated reorganization of the PBMC repertoire at W3, with increased clonality or increased diversity, was observed in patients who later achieved disease control, unlike in progressors.

The sequence links TRBV11-3 to TRBJ2-1, with 7 central nucleotides matching TRBD2. Sequences were derived from blood, sampled from a patient treated with checkpoint blockade. The source of this sequence is a human donor with melanoma. CDR3 protein: CASSLEGGSEQFF. The bases read TGTGCCAGCAGCTTAGAGGGGGGGAGTGAGCAGTTCTTC.